This TCR beta chain was documented in a study of T-cell memory formation after mild COVID-19. General study points: Second-wave clones reaching peak frequency on day 37 lacked confirmed SARS-CoV-2 specificity.

For this clonotype: Its antigen is as yet unknown.

MiXCR, run by TCRdb on the 5' RACE reads, gives a single entry per CDR3 protein. The sample contains 150,000 or so distinct CDR3 sequences, about 9.9% of which appear only once. This CDR3 is 13 amino acids long. Trimming removed 3 bases from V and 5 bases from J, with 9 bases in between. Germline lookup yields CDR1 SNHLY and CDR2 FYNNEI. The TCR sequence derives from a man in his late teens or twenties who had mild COVID-19 (a few samples of this study predate the infection). Cell type and time point are not known. Material: PBMCs or a T cell subset sorted from them (not recorded which). The chain employs TRBV2 and TRBJ2-3; no clear D. DNA for the CDR3: TGTGCCAGCAGTGACGGCTCTAGAGATACGCAGTATTTT. Encoded protein: CASSDGSRDTQYF.